These 10 T cell receptor beta chains came from one sample sequenced in a study of T-cell memory formation after mild COVID-19. TCRdb redid the calling of the 5' RACE reads with MiXCR, one entry per CDR3 protein. The sample lists fewer than 400,000 distinct CDR3 sequences, around a sixth occurring once. Sequenced input: PBMCs or a T cell subset sorted from them (not recorded which). These receptors were collected from a man aged 18 to 30 who had mild COVID-19 (a few samples of this study predate the infection). Cell type and time point are not known.

The CDR3 reads CASSDATSSGGEVVGELFF. The CDR3 bases are TGTGCCAGCAGCGATGCAACGAGCAGCGGGGGGGAAGTAGTCGGGGAGCTGTTTTTT. The gene calls are TRBV9 and TRBJ2-2, with 10 bases identical to TRBD2. Germline values: CDR1 SGDLS, CDR2 YYNGEE. This CDR3 has 19 residues. The V segment lost 3 bases and the J segment 7 bases; nucleotides outside the gene matches: 18.

Many counts were recorded for this clonotype. V usage is TRBV7-8 and J usage is TRBJ2-5, with TRBD2 matching over 7 bases. This CDR3 is built from 15 residues. Germline values: CDR1 SGHVS, CDR2 FQNEAQ. The V segment lost 5 bases and the J segment 2 bases; nucleotides outside the gene matches: 8. CDR3 nucleotides: TGTGCCAGCAGCCCACGGGCGGGGGTGCAAGAGACCCAGTACTTC. Protein: CASSPRAGVQETQYF.

The J gene is TRBJ1-3, the V gene TRBV7-2; no firm D call. This CDR3 has 16 amino acids. Trimming shortened V by 4 bases and J by 0 bases, and 13 bases separated the two germline ends. CDR1 and CDR2 from the germline V gene are SGHTA and FQGNSA. CDR3 DNA: TGTGCCAGCAGCTATTCTGGCAGAACCTCTGGAAACACCATATATTTT. Translating gives CASSYSGRTSGNTIYF. The full variable domain, rest sourced from reference TRBV7-2 and TRBJ1-3, is GAGVSQSPSNKVTEKGKDVELRCDPISGHTALYWYRQSLGQGLEFLIYFQGNSAPDKSGLPSDRFSAERTGGSVSTLTIQRTQQEDSAVYLCASSYSGRTSGNTIYFGEGSWLTVV.

The rearrangement uses TRBV7-3 and TRBJ2-2; D is perhaps TRBD2 (5 bases). The CDR3 consists of 14 residues. V dropped 1 base and J dropped 5 bases, with 8 bases sitting between them. CDR1 is SGHTA and CDR2 is FQGTGA in the germline V gene. The CDR3 is CASSLIGETGELFF. CDR3 bases: TGTGCCAGCAGCTTAATCGGGGAAACCGGGGAGCTGTTTTTT.

This chain uses TRBV7-3 with TRBJ2-3; 9 bases fit TRBD2. V dropped 2 bases and J dropped 3; count of bases not matched to a gene: 6. The CDR3 covers 16 residues. Germline CDR1 SGHTA, CDR2 FQGTGA. CDR3 region: CASSLFSSGETDTQYF. In DNA, the CDR3 is TGTGCCAGCAGCTTATTTTCTAGCGGGGAAACAGATACGCAGTATTTT.

This clonotype was detected a few times. V gene TRBV27 combines with J gene TRBJ2-6; D tentatively reads TRBD1 or TRBD2 (6 bases each). V lost 2 bases, J lost 0 bases, and 14 bases lay in between. The CDR3 is 18 amino acids. The germline V gene has CDR1 MNHEY and CDR2 SMNVEV (reference sequence). The DNA for the CDR3 is TGTGCCAGCAGTTTAGATGGGGGGCGCGTCTCTGGGGCCAACGTCCTGACTTTC. This codes for CASSLDGGRVSGANVLTF.

The rearrangement joins TRBV4-1 to TRBJ1-3, with TRBD1 as a possible D gene (6 bases). V was shortened by 1 base and J by 5 bases, with 18 bases between the two germline ends. Germline CDR1 MGHRA, CDR2 YSYEKL. The CDR3 spans 17 residues. The CDR3 DNA follows: TGCGCCAGCAGCCAAGCTTCTGGCAGGGGAAATCGAAACACCATATATTTT. It translates to CASSQASGRGNRNTIYF.

This clonotype appeared a few times. V is TRBV5-1 and J is TRBJ2-5, with 7 nucleotides matching TRBD1. From germline, CDR1 is SGHRS and CDR2 YFSETQ. This CDR3 has 14 amino acids. V lost 4 bases and J lost 3; bases outside the gene matches: 6. This CDR3 reads CASSPATGEETQYF. CDR3 bases: TGCGCCAGCAGCCCCGCTACAGGGGAAGAGACCCAGTACTTC.

The DNA for the CDR3 is TGTGCCAGCAGCTTAGCAAGGGCCTATGAGCAGTTCTTC. It yields the protein CASSLARAYEQFF. This chain uses TRBV7-2 with TRBJ2-1; D gene uncertain. Looked up from germline, CDR1 is SGHTA and CDR2 is FQGNSA. This CDR3 region has 13 residues. The germline V and J ends were trimmed by 0 bases and 8 bases, with 8 bases remaining between them.

This clonotype was seen a handful of times. This chain joins TRBV6-2 or TRBV6-3 and TRBJ2-4; 7 bases are shared with TRBD2. The CDR3 sequence is 18 residues long. The V and J ends lost 2 bases and 0 bases, in that order; junction bases with no gene match: 10. Germline-derived CDR1 and CDR2 are MNHEY and SVGEGT. In nucleotides, the CDR3 is TGTGCCAGCAGTTACCGGCGGAGCGGGGAGTTAGCCAAAAACATTCAGTACTTC. Amino acids: CASSYRRSGELAKNIQYF.